The clone carrying this TCR beta chain appeared once. Assay: immunoSEQ multiplex PCR; the TCRdb copy retains only in-frame clones and omits some. The sample shows fewer than 35,000 clones, about nine tenths of them seen only once. This sample is drawn from a study of T cell changes during pregnancy in multiple sclerosis. The CDR3 is 18 residues long. V was clipped by 4 bases and J by 2 bases, with 18 bases between them. Germline loops: CDR1 SNHLY, CDR2 FYNNEI. The receptor comes from a female donor in good health, enrolled as a control in a pregnancy study. This material consisted of CD4+ T cells from peripheral blood mononuclear cells, taken in the second trimester of pregnancy. V is TRBV2 and J is TRBJ1-6; D remains ambiguous. The DNA for the CDR3 is TGTGCCAGCAGTGCCCAACGGAGTATCGGGACCTATAATTCACCCCTCCACTTT. The encoded protein is CASSAQRSIGTYNSPLHF.